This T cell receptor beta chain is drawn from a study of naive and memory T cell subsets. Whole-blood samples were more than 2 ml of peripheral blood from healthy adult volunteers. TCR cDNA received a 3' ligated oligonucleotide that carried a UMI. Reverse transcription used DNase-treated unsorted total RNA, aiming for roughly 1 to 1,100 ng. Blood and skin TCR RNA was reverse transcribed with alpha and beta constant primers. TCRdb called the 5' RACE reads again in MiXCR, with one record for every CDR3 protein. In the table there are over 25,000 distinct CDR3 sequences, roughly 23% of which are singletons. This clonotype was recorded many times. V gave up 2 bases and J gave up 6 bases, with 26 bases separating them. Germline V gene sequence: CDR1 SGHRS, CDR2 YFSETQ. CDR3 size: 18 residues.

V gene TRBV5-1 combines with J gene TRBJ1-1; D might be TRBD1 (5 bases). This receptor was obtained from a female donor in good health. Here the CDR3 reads CASSFLGPRGGDFPEAFF. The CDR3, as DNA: TGCGCCAGCAGCTTTCTAGGACCCCGAGGAGGGGACTTCCCTGAAGCTTTCTTT.